The rows below give T cell receptor beta chains drawn from one sample of a study of T-cell memory formation after mild COVID-19. TCRdb independently ran MiXCR on the 5' RACE reads; one entry per CDR3 protein. The sample holds 68,000 or so distinct CDR3 sequences, 16% seen once. The specimen was PBMCs or a T cell subset sorted from them (not recorded which). The receptors shown here come from an adult woman who had mild COVID-19 (a few samples of this study predate the infection). Cell type and time point are not known. The CDR3 runs from the conserved cysteine through the conserved F or W. A D gene is named only where the DNA matches it firmly. The size field is filled for only some rows; it gives once, few, many or a size class.

TRBJ2-7	TRBV15	TRBD1	NA	CATSSWRTGYEQYF	TGTGCCACCAGCAGTTGGAGGACAGGCTACGAGCAGTACTTC
TRBJ1-2	TRBV28	NA	few	CASSPVRGETYGYTF	TGTGCCAGCAGCCCCGTGAGAGGAGAAACGTATGGCTACACCTTC
TRBJ2-7	TRBV4-3	NA	few	CASSPSGYGPYEQYF	TGCGCCAGCAGCCCGTCGGGGTACGGCCCCTACGAGCAGTACTTC
TRBJ1-1	TRBV5-1	NA	NA	CASSGNTEAFF	TGCGCCAGCTCGGGGAACACTGAAGCTTTCTTT
TRBJ2-1	TRBV5-6	NA	few	CATSGVSYNEQFF	TGTGCCACTTCAGGGGTGTCCTACAATGAGCAGTTCTTC
TRBJ1-1	TRBV7-9	TRBD1	NA	CASSSGTGEDTEAFF	TGTGCCAGCAGCTCAGGGACAGGGGAGGACACTGAAGCTTTCTTT
TRBJ2-7	TRBV7-9	NA	many	CASSGETLFYEQYF	TGTGCCAGCAGCGGAGAGACCCTTTTCTACGAGCAGTACTTC
TRBJ2-1	TRBV13	TRBD2	few	CASSPGTSGGYEQFF	TGTGCCAGCAGCCCCGGGACTAGCGGGGGTTATGAGCAGTTCTTC
TRBJ2-3	TRBV9	NA	NA	CASSVVISGGVDTQYF	TGTGCCAGCAGCGTAGTGATCTCGGGCGGAGTAGATACGCAGTATTTT
TRBJ1-2	TRBV29-1	TRBD1	NA	CSVPGQGHGYTF	TGCAGCGTTCCCGGACAGGGGCACGGCTACACCTTC
TRBJ2-3	TRBV15	NA	NA	CATSRRYGDMASTDTQYF	TGTGCCACCAGCAGACGTTACGGGGACATGGCTAGCACAGATACGCAGTATTTT